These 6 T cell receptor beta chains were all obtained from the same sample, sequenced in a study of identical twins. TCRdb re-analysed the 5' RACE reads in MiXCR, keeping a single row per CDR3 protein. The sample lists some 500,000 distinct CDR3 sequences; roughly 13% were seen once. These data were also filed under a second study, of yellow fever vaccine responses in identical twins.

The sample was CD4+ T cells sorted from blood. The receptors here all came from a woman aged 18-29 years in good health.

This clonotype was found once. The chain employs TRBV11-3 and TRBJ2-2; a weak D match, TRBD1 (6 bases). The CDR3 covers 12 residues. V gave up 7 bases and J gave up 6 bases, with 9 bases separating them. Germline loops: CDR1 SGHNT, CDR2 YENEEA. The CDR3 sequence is CASMGASGELFF. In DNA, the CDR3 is TGTGCCAGCATGGGGGCGTCCGGGGAGCTGTTTTTT.

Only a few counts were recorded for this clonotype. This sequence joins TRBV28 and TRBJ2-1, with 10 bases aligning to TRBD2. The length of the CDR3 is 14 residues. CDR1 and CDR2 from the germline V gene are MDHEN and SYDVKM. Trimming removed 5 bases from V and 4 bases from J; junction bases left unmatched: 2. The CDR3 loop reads CASSGTSEYNEQFF. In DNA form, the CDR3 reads TGTGCCAGCAGTGGGACTAGCGAATACAATGAGCAGTTCTTC. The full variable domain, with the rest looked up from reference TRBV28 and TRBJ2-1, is DVKVTQSSRYLVKRTGEKVFLECVQDMDHENMFWYRQDPGLGLRLIYFSYDVKMKEKGDIPEGYSVSREKKERFSLILESASTNQTSMYLCASSGTSEYNEQFFGPGTRLTVL.

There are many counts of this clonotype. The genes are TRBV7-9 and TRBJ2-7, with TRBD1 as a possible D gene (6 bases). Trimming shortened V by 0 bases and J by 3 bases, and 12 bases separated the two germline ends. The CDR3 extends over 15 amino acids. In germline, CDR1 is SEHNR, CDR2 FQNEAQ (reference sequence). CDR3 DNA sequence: TGTGCCAGCAGCTTAGCGGGTCAGGGGTTCTACGAGCAGTACTTC. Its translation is CASSLAGQGFYEQYF. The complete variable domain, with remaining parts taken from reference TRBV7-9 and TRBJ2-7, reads DTGVSQNPRHKITKRGQNVTFRCDPISEHNRLYWYRQTLGQGPEFLTYFQNEAQLEKSRLLSDRFSAERPKGSFSTLEIQRTEQGDSAMYLCASSLAGQGFYEQYFGPGTRLTVT.

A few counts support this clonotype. CDR3 loop: CASSFSGGRSIYYNEQFF. For the CDR3, the DNA is TGTGCCAGCAGTTTTTCAGGTGGTCGCAGTATTTACTACAATGAGCAGTTCTTC. The chain recombines TRBV12-3 or TRBV12-4 with TRBJ2-1; D is ambiguous. V lost 3 bases and J lost 3, with 21 bases in between. The CDR3 totals 18 residues.

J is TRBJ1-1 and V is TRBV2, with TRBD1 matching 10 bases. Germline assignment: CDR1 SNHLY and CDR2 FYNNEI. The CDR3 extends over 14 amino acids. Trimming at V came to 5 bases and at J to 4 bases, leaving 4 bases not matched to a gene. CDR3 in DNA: TGTGCCAGCAGTACCGGGACAGGGGTCACTGAAGCTTTCTTT. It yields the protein CASSTGTGVTEAFF.

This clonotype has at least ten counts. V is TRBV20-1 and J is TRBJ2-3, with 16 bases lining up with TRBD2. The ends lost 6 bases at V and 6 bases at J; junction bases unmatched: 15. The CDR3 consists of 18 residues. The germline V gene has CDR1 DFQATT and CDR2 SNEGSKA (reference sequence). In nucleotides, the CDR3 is TGCAGTGCCAGAAACCCCGGGACTAGCGGGAGGGCCTACGATACGCAGTATTTT. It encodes CSARNPGTSGRAYDTQYF.